This T cell receptor (beta chain) appears in the sequencing data of a study of cytomegalovirus exposure and HLA in healthy donors (dated by TCRdb to about 2017). Notes on the research overall: In an earlier analysis of roughly 590 of the donors, about 270 Gb of sequence data and 117 million unique TCR beta sequences from 150 million to 200 million T cells were reported. On average, about 240,000 unique TCR beta nucleotide sequences were sequenced per donor among some 420 genotyped donors of the cohort, with 15% to 20% of those sequences being non-productive. Five DR-DQ haplotypes were handled as single units for association and clustering because linkage in the cohort was strong. Using immunosequencing, the study profiled T cell repertoires from about 650 subjects and related those repertoires to cytomegalovirus serostatus. Both class I and class II loci were covered by HLA typing, at four-digit resolution. Donor age, sex, ethnicity and CMV serostatus were collected together with the repertoire data. To predict cytomegalovirus infection status, the study combined high-throughput TCR immunosequencing, statistical association of individual TCRs with disease status, and machine learning. All discovery cohort repertoires had been generated on a single sequencing platform. In a later analysis, previously published TCR beta repertoires from 550 to 750 donors were re-analyzed and high-resolution HLA genotyping was added so that TCR occurrence patterns could be studied. The aim of the study was to test whether cataloging public T cell receptors could identify signatures of past pathogen exposure. The number of donors typed differed by locus, with roughly 629-640 for A, B, C, DRB1 and DQB1, over 500 for DQA1, about 610 for DPA1, and 472 for DPB1. Rather than using new phenotypic data, the later analysis identified candidate immune exposures from TCR beta sequences and from how often those sequences occurred across donors. Of the roughly 410 genotyped donors, roughly 76% were placed in the genetic ancestry cluster associated with self-reported Caucasian donors. Approximately 330 gigabases of sequencing data and roughly 80 million unique TCR sequences made up an early release that covered 640 HLA-typed donors. In an earlier analysis of over 550 of the donors, high-throughput TCR beta sequencing was used to judge whether each TCR beta V gene segment behaved as functional or pseudogenic. A later genetic analysis used genome-wide SNP genotypes for 398 of the 666 donors, treating that subset as a discovery cohort. Besides the first cohort of more than 650 subjects, a separate validation cohort made up of 95 to 150 different subjects was used. Study-level results and caveats: Several of the top co-occurrence clusters appeared to be linked to parvovirus B19, influenza, CMV and Epstein-Barr virus, according to a later analysis. Roughly uniform sequencing depth across donors was assumed in presence/absence analyses, although this assumption may not hold. The sequencing pipeline was judged likely to have produced a cluster of highly shared sequence variants as a technical artifact. A later analysis associated 17,000 or so TCR beta sequences with specific HLA alleles at a false discovery rate of 0.05. In a later genetic analysis, fewer N-insertions in productive TCRs were reported among donors in an Asian-associated ancestry cluster than the approximately 710-donor mean. When HLA alleles, especially DR and DQ, strongly co-occurred, attributing TCR associations to individual alleles was difficult. Broadly in line with IMGT annotations, most TCR beta V segments showed up in productive rearrangements about 87% or about 30% of the time in an earlier analysis of around 550 of the donors. In vitro tests confirmed that three of the cytomegalovirus-associated TCR beta chains recognize cytomegalovirus antigens. The authors suggested that the approach could potentially be extended to other disease states and immunological phenotypes. Because counts were too low, approximately 18 rarely observed V segments, including chromosome 9 orphons, were excluded from the earlier analysis of some 590 of the donors. In a later analysis, HLA-associated TCR beta chains were found to be more clonally expanded and to have lower generation probabilities than equally common non-associated chains. A further reported finding was that TCR beta sequences accurately predicted the HLA-A and HLA-B alleles for most subjects in the first cohort. In a later analysis, most CMV-associated TCR beta chains were found to appear HLA-restricted, with HLA associations seemingly driven largely by CMV exposure. A later analysis found that TCR association rates varied across HLA loci, with DRB1 alleles showing the most associated TCRs and HLA-C alleles the fewest. CMV serostatus was the only immune exposure information available for the cohort. The study listed 164 TCR beta chains as associated with cytomegalovirus. Correlated functional status among segregating V segments might reflect linkage disequilibrium, but an unknown experimental factor could not be ruled out. The 87-base-pair reads could not distinguish some IMGT-functional V segments, including TRBV6-2 and TRBV6-3, so those segments were excluded. Most TCR sequences were seen in very few donors, while some public TCRs were found in many individuals. Because HLA typing was missing for some donors at each locus, association tests included only the typed subset. In both the original and validation cohorts, the classifier was reported to diagnose cytomegalovirus status with high specificity and sensitivity. In this cohort, only TCR beta chains were sequenced, and detectable features were limited by the absence of alpha or paired-chain data. A later genetic analysis associated a missense DCLRE1C variant with V-gene and J-gene trimming of TCR beta chains, and an independent cohort replicated the association.

CDR1 and CDR2 (MDHEN, SYDVKM) derive from the germline V gene. The CDR3 covers 16 residues, taking in both the cysteine and the phenylalanine. The kept DNA is CDR3 alone, 48 bases in frame from the first base. After removal of 4 bases from V and 0 bases from J, the junction retains 8 bases not matched to a gene. This clone was recorded only once. Its antigen target is currently unknown. Base qualities were left out, and no much larger clone turns up one base away. The method was the immunoSEQ multiplex PCR assay. For the multiplex PCR, a mixture combining 60 forward primers for TCR Vbeta segments and 13 reverse primers for TCR Jbeta segments was used. The CDR3 region of rearranged TCR beta genes was amplified from genomic DNA by a multiplex PCR assay. The amplified TCR beta libraries were sequenced on the Illumina HiSeq System as 87-base-pair reads. The authors' pipeline ran thus. Across the 600 to 700 repertoires, a later analysis counted tens of millions of unique TCR beta chains, 9.5 million to 13 million of which were shared by at least two donors. Raw reads were error-corrected and collapsed into unique sequences by a nearest-neighbor algorithm in which closely related sequences were merged to remove PCR and sequencing errors. Alignment of CDR3 sequences to IMGT reference sequences was used to assign V, D and J gene segments. For a sequence to be retained, a match of at least six nucleotides was required to both a V gene segment and a J gene segment. A rearrangement counted as productive if the CDR3 had no stop codons and remained in frame with V and J, and every other rearrangement counted as non-productive. Following IMGT convention, CDR3 was defined as the stretch from the second conserved V-encoded cysteine to the conserved J-encoded phenylalanine. The earlier analysis of 587 of the donors excluded any sequence lacking an unambiguous match to a single V gene segment. In an earlier analysis of 450 to 750 of the donors, a V segment was called functional when productive rearrangements were above 56.7%, and segregating when the standard deviation between donors exceeded 5%. A statistical classification framework was built to diagnose cytomegalovirus status from the catalog of TCR beta chain sequences. A later analysis assigned V and J genes by comparing TCR nucleotide sequences with IMGT/GENE-DB human TR gene sequences. A later analysis assigned CDR3 sequences and most-parsimonious VDJ recombination scenarios with the TCRdist pipeline. A later analysis defined each TCR beta chain by its CDR3 amino acid sequence plus V-gene family, and excluded reads lacking a unique V-gene family. A later analysis removed 600 or so highly shared, low-generation-probability nucleotide sequences to deal with suspected cross-contamination and a sequencing artifact. In a later analysis, a clonal expansion index for each public chain was calculated from normalized within-repertoire ranks of inferred template counts. Generation probabilities in a later analysis came from a VDJ recombination model fitted to out-of-frame rearrangements, and those results were checked against IGoR. Hypergeometric tests were used in a later analysis to score TCR-TCR, TCR-HLA and TCR-CMV co-occurrence, with a repertoire-size bias correction applied to the TCR pairs. False discovery rates were estimated in a later analysis by permuting HLA or CMV assignments 20 times. A later analysis grouped co-occurring TCRs with DBSCAN, adding TCRdist sequence similarity when clustering within HLA-allele-positive subsets. Co-occurrence clustering excluded repertoires with fewer than 30,000 or more than 120,000 public chains, plus five with anomalous nucleotide sharing. This immuneACCESS table, as held by TCRdb, lists in-frame sequences with V and J called but not all clones. Of the missing ones, under half trace to an unresolved V gene in checked studies; the others have no known cause. V and J calls and clone size follow that table, whereas D and trimming were derived from the DNA. The sample records about 130,000 clones, 80% to 85% of which are singletons. The biggest ten clones account for about 7.5% of the sample.

The cohort was made up of 650 to 700 healthy bone marrow donors. At the time of sampling, every cohort member was nominally healthy, though immune exposures that went unrecorded were likely present. The donor tested CMV seropositive and was one of the 289 seropositive cohort members. Every donor gave a peripheral blood sample, and the peripheral blood mononuclear cells from that sample were used for TCR beta sequencing. The Qiagen DNeasy Blood Extraction Kit was used to extract genomic DNA from the blood cell samples. The chain employs TRBV28 and TRBJ2-7; 8 bases in between match TRBD2. Sequencing was carried out using PBMCs. This clonotype was obtained from a woman in her fifties or sixties in good health and CMV-seropositive. The sequence in DNA is TGTGCCAGCAGTTCCAGCGGACTAGCTATCTCCTACGAGCAGTACTTC. Its protein product is CASSSSGLAISYEQYF.